This TCR beta chain was obtained from a study of T cell responses to AZD1222 COVID-19 vaccine. Comment on this clone: What it binds is unknown.

TCRdb's table, derived via immunoSEQ multiplex PCR, lists solely in-frame clones and lacks some. The repertoire has some 110,000 clones, 85% to 95% of them found once; the top ten carry 4.5% to 5%. Study outcomes and limitations: Variant regions that are unmutated are reportedly the target of nearly half of spike-specific TCRs. Clonal diversity may have been underestimated, and the donors were mostly white British, with more females than males. Among vaccine-associated CD4 TCRs, coverage spanned spike, with dominance at 160-218 and 743-854. Spike-specific TCR depth and breadth grew after two AZD1222 doses.

The V and J ends lost 6 bases and 3 bases, in that order; junction bases with no gene match: 2. The CDR3 length is 13 residues. Germline V lookup: CDR1 MDHEN, CDR2 SYDVKM. This sequence joins TRBV28 and TRBJ1-5, with TRBD1 matching 7 bases. The receptor was isolated from an adult in good health. This sample comprised peripheral blood, obtained on day 0 of AZD1222 vaccination. The CDR3 DNA is TGTGCCAGCAGCGACAGGGACAATCAGCCCCAGCATTTT. Translated: CASSDRDNQPQHF.